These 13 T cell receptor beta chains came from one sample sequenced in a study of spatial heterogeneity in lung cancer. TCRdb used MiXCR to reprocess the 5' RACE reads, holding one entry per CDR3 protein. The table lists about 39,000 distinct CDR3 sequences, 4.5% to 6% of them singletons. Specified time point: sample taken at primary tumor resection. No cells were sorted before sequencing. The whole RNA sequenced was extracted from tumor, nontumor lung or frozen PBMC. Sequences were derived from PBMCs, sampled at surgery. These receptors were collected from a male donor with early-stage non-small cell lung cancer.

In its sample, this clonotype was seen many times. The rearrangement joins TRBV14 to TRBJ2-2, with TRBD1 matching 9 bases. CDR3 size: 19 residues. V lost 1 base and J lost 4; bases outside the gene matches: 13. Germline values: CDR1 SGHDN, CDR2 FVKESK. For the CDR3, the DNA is TGTGCCAGCAGCCAAGTCCAATACAGGGGGCGCGGTGGCACCGGGGAGCTGTTTTTT. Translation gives CASSQVQYRGRGGTGELFF.

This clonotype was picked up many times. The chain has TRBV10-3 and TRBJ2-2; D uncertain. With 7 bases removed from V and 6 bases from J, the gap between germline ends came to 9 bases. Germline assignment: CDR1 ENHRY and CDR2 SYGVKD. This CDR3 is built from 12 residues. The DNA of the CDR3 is TGTGCCATCACCCCGGGTCCCGGGGAGCTGTTTTTT. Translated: CAITPGPGELFF.

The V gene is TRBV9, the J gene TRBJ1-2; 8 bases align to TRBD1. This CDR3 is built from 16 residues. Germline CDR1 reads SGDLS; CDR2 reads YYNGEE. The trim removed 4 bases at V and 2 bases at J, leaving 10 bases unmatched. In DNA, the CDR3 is TGTGCCAGCAGCACCCACCTAGGGGACAGGAACTATGGCTACACCTTC. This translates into CASSTHLGDRNYGYTF.

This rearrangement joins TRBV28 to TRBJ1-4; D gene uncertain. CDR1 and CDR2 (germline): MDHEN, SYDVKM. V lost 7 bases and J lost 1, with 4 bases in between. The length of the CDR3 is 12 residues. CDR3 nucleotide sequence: TGTGCCAGCAAGGGAACTAATGAAAAACTGTTTTTT. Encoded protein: CASKGTNEKLFF. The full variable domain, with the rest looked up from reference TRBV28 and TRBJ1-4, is DVKVTQSSRYLVKRTGEKVFLECVQDMDHENMFWYRQDPGLGLRLIYFSYDVKMKEKGDIPEGYSVSREKKERFSLILESASTNQTSMYLCASKGTNEKLFFGSGTQLSVL.

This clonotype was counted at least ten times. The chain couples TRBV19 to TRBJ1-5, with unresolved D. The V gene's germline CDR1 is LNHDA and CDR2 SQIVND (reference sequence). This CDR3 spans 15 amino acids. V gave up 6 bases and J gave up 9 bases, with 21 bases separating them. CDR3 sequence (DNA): TGTGCCAGTAGGAGAGAAGAGCGCACGATCGGGCCCCAGCATTTT. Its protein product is CASRREERTIGPQHF.

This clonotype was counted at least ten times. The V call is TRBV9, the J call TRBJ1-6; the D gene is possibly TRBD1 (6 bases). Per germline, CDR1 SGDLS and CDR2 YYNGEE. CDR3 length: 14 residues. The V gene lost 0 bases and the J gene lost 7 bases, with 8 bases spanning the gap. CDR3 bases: TGTGCCAGCAGCGTAGAGGGACAAAATTCACCCCTCCACTTT. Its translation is CASSVEGQNSPLHF.

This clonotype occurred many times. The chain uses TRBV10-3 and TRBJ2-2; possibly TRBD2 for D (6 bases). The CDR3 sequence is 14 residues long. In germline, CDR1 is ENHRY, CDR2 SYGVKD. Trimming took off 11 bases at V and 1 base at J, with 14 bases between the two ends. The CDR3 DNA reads TGTGCCGTTTCCCCGGGAGAGAACACCGGGGAGCTGTTTTTT. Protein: CAVSPGENTGELFF.

The CDR3: CASSLGYPPDTQYF. The CDR3 region has the DNA TGTGCCAGCAGTTTGGGCTACCCGCCGGATACGCAGTATTTT. The chain has TRBV6-2 or TRBV6-3 and TRBJ2-3; D gene uncertain. The CDR3 extends over 14 amino acids. Germline V CDR1 and CDR2: MNHEY, SVGEGT. Trimming left V 4 bases short and J 6 bases short, with 14 bases between.

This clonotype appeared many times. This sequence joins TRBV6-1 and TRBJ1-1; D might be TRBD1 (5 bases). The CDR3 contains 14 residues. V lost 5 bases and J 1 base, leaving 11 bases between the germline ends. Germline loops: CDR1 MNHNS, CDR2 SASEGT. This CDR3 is CASSLGPPNTEAFF. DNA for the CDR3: TGTGCCAGCAGTTTGGGACCGCCGAACACTGAAGCTTTCTTT.

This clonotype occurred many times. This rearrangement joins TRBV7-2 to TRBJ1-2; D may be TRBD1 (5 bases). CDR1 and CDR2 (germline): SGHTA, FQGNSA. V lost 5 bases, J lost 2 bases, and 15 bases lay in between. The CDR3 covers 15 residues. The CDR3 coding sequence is TGTGCCAGCAGCCCCGGCGCAGGGAGCAACTATGGCTACACCTTC. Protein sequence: CASSPGAGSNYGYTF. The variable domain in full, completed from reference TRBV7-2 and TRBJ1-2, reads GAGVSQSPSNKVTEKGKDVELRCDPISGHTALYWYRQSLGQGLEFLIYFQGNSAPDKSGLPSDRFSAERTGGSVSTLTIQRTQQEDSAVYLCASSPGAGSNYGYTFGSGTRLTVV.

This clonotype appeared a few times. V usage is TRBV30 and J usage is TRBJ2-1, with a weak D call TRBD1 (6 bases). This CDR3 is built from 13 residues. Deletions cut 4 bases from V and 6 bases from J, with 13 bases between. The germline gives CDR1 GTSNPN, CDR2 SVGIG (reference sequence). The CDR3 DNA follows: TGTGCCTGGAACCCAGGGACAAGCAATGAGCAGTTCTTC. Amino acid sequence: CAWNPGTSNEQFF.

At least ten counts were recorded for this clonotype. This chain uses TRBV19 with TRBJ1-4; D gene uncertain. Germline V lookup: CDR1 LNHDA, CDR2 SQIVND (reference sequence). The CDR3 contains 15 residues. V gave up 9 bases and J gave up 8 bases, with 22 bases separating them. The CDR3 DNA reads TGTGCCAGCCGAAAACGAGACCCGAGCTGGGAAAAACTGTTTTTT. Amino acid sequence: CASRKRDPSWEKLFF. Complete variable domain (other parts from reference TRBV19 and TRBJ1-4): DGGITQSPKYLFRKEGQNVTLSCEQNLNHDAMYWYRQDPGQGLRLIYYSQIVNDFQKGDIAEGYSVSREKKESFPLTVTSAQKNPTAFYLCASRKRDPSWEKLFFGSGTQLSVL.

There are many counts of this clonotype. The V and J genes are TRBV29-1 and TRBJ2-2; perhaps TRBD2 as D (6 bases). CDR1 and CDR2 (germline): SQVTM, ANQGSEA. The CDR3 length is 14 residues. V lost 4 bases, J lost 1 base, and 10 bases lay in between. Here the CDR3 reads CSVGGGENTGELFF. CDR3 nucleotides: TGCAGCGTTGGGGGCGGGGAGAACACCGGGGAGCTGTTTTTT.